The 2 T cell receptor beta chains in this list originate from one sample, sequenced in a study of blood T cell repertoires in COVID-19. Data came from immunoSEQ multiplex PCR; TCRdb stores just in-frame clones and leaves some out. The table shows 40,000 to 50,000 clones, with 65% to 80% occurring only once. Input material: peripheral blood. These receptors originate from a man aged 65-85 years with acute or convalescent COVID-19.

The chain carries TRBV11-3 and TRBJ1-1; D is unclear. In germline, CDR1 is SGHNT, CDR2 YENEEA. CDR3 length: 13 amino acids. V was trimmed by 3 bases and J by 0 bases, leaving 5 bases between them. The CDR3 DNA reads TGTGCCAGCAGCTTGAGAGTGAACACTGAAGCTTTCTTT. Translation: CASSLRVNTEAFF.

V usage is TRBV30 and J usage is TRBJ1-5; the D is unclear. V lost 2 bases, J lost 1 base, and 12 bases lay in between. Germline CDR1 GTSNPN, CDR2 SVGIG (reference sequence). The CDR3 has 15 residues. The CDR3 sequence is CAWSMGGMSNQPQHF. The CDR3 DNA sequence: TGTGCCTGGAGTATGGGAGGGATGAGCAATCAGCCCCAGCATTTT.